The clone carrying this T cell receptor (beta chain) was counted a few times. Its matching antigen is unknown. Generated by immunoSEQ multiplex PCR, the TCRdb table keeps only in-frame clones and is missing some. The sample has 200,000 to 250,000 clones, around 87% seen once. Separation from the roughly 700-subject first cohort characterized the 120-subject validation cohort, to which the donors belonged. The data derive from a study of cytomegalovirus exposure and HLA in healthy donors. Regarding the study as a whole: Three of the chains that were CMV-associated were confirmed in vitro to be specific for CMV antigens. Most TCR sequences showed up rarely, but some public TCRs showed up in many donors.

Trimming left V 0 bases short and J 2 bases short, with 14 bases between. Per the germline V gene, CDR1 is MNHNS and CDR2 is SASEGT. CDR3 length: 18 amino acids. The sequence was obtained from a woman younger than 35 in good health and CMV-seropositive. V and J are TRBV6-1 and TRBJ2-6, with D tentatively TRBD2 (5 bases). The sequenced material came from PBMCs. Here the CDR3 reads CASSEAGRGIAGANVLTF. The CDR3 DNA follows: TGTGCCAGCAGTGAAGCGGGTCGGGGTATAGCTGGGGCCAACGTCCTGACTTTC.